The next 27 T cell receptor beta chains were all read from a single sample in a study of blood T cell repertoires in COVID-19. Profiling relied on immunoSEQ multiplex PCR, and the TCRdb table lists in-frame clones only, not all of them. The table lists roughly 180,000 clones, 83% of them singletons. The specimen was PBMCs or T cells enriched from blood (not recorded which). Receptors originate from a woman in her forties or fifties in a cohort exposed to, infected with or recovered from COVID-19 (not recorded which).

This chain connects TRBV10-3 to TRBJ2-1; possible D gene TRBD1, 6 bases. V dropped 3 bases and J dropped 4 bases, with 10 bases sitting between them. In germline, CDR1 is ENHRY, CDR2 SYGVKD. The CDR3 is 14 residues long. The CDR3 region has the DNA TGTGCCATCAGTGATCCAGGACAGTACAATGAGCAGTTCTTC. Encoded protein: CAISDPGQYNEQFF.

This clone was found once. The chain uses TRBV3-1 (or the pseudogene TRBV3-2) and TRBJ2-2, with 12 bases matching TRBD2. This CDR3 has 17 amino acids. Germline-derived CDR1 and CDR2 are LGHDT and YNNKEL (reference sequence). J lost 7 bases, V lost 0 bases, and 6 bases had no gene match. For the CDR3, the DNA is TGTGCCAGCAGCCAAGATCGACTAGCGGGAGTCGACGGGGAGCTGTTTTTT. This encodes CASSQDRLAGVDGELFF.

The genes are TRBV30 and TRBJ2-7; 10 bases agree with TRBD1. CDR1 and CDR2 from the germline V gene are GTSNPN and SVGIG (reference sequence). Trimming removed 2 bases from V and 4 bases from J; junction bases left unmatched: 2. The CDR3 totals 13 residues. The CDR3 nucleotides read TGTGCCTGGAGTAGGGACAGGGGATACGAGCAGTACTTC. Its translation is CAWSRDRGYEQYF.

The gene calls are TRBV3-1 (or the pseudogene TRBV3-2) and TRBJ2-7, with TRBD1 matching over 9 bases. CDR3 length: 15 amino acids. The V and J ends lost 3 bases and 1 base, in that order; junction bases with no gene match: 4. Germline V CDR1 and CDR2: LGHDT, YNNKEL (reference sequence). CDR3 sequence (DNA): TGTGCCAGCAGCCATCCGGGACAGGGTTCCTACGAGCAGTACTTC. Its translation: CASSHPGQGSYEQYF.

V gene TRBV5-1 combines with J gene TRBJ2-7, with 12 bases aligning to TRBD2. The CDR3 loop spans 14 amino acids. Germline CDR1 is SGHRS and CDR2 is YFSETQ. V lost 4 bases, J lost 6 bases, and 5 bases stayed unmatched. The CDR3 bases are TGCGCCAGCAGCCAGTCTAGCGGGGGGGGCGAGCAGTACTTC. It codes for CASSQSSGGGEQYF.

CDR3 sequence reads: CASSPYTGTSSTGELFF. The CDR3 region has the DNA TGTGCCAGCTCACCCTACACCGGGACTAGCAGCACCGGGGAGCTGTTTTTT. The V and J genes are TRBV18 and TRBJ2-2; 9 bases fit TRBD2. The CDR3 sequence is 17 residues long. Trimming removed 3 bases from V and 4 bases from J; junction bases left unmatched: 9. In germline, CDR1 is KGHSH, CDR2 LQKENI.

This chain joins TRBV2 and TRBJ1-1, with 8 bases that match TRBD1. The length of the CDR3 is 14 residues. The V segment lost 4 bases and the J segment 6 bases; nucleotides outside the gene matches: 7. Germline V gene sequence: CDR1 SNHLY, CDR2 FYNNEI. CDR3 residues: CASSAATGVAEAFF. CDR3 in DNA: TGTGCCAGCAGTGCCGCGACAGGGGTTGCTGAAGCTTTCTTT.

V and J are TRBV2 and TRBJ1-2; TRBD1 matches 7 bases. V lost 6 bases to trimming and J lost 7 bases; unmatched junction nucleotides: 8. The CDR3 runs 13 residues. The germline CDR1 and CDR2 sequences are SNHLY and FYNNEI. The CDR3 loop is CASSDGTARGYTF. In DNA form, the CDR3 reads TGTGCCAGCAGCGACGGGACAGCCCGTGGCTACACCTTC. Full variable domain (missing parts from reference TRBV2 and TRBJ1-2): EPEVTQTPSHQVTQMGQEVILRCVPISNHLYFYWYRQILGQKVEFLVSFYNNEISEKSEIFDDQFSVERPDGSNFTLKIRSTKLEDSAMYFCASSDGTARGYTFGSGTRLTVV.

The rearrangement uses TRBV11-2 and TRBJ1-5; the match to TRBD1 covers 8 bases. Germline CDR1 SGHAT, CDR2 FQNNGV. This CDR3 is built from 14 residues. V lost 5 bases, J lost 3 bases, and 3 bases stayed unmatched. CDR3 in amino acids: CASSGQGFNQPQHF. The CDR3, as DNA: TGTGCCAGCAGCGGACAGGGATTCAATCAGCCCCAGCATTTT.

The chain links TRBV5-1 to TRBJ2-1, with 8 nucleotides matching TRBD2. The CDR3 extends over 14 amino acids. J was trimmed by 5 bases and V by 2 bases; bases with no gene match: 3. Germline assignment: CDR1 SGHRS and CDR2 YFSETQ. CDR3 sequence reads: CASSFGLANNEQFF. The CDR3 DNA reads as TGCGCCAGCAGCTTCGGACTAGCCAACAATGAGCAGTTCTTC.

The V gene is TRBV15, the J gene TRBJ2-3; the match to TRBD2 covers 7 bases. Germline V CDR1 and CDR2: LNHNV, YYDKDF (reference sequence). J was trimmed by 0 bases and V by 1 base; bases with no gene match: 10. The CDR3 is made up of 18 amino acids. CDR3 in amino acids: CATSRGRGSLTSTDTQYF. Here the CDR3 DNA reads TGTGCCACCAGCAGAGGGCGCGGGAGTCTGACTAGCACAGATACGCAGTATTTT.

V usage is TRBV19 and J usage is TRBJ2-5; 7 bases line up with TRBD2. CDR1 is LNHDA, CDR2 SQIVND, per germline (reference sequence). CDR3 size: 16 residues. With V trimmed by 1 base and J by 4 bases, 9 bases remained unmatched. The CDR3: CASSIGEGSIGETQYF. DNA for the CDR3: TGTGCCAGTAGTATAGGGGAGGGGTCGATAGGAGAGACCCAGTACTTC.

This chain joins TRBV11-3 and TRBJ2-3, with 9 bases matching TRBD1. The J segment lost 0 bases and the V segment lost 2 bases, leaving 9 bases of the junction unmatched. The germline CDR1 and CDR2 sequences are SGHNT and YENEEA. This CDR3 spans 18 amino acids. CDR3 protein: CASSLLSGTGTSTDTQYF. In nucleotides, the CDR3 is TGTGCCAGCAGCTTACTATCAGGGACAGGGACCAGCACAGATACGCAGTATTTT.

This clone was observed once. The chain joins TRBV10-2 to TRBJ2-5; no reliable D call. The germline gives CDR1 WSHSY, CDR2 SAAADI. CDR3 size: 14 residues. Deletions cut 7 bases from V and 2 bases from J, with 14 bases between. The CDR3 region is CASTRSRGQETQYF. In nucleotides, the CDR3 is TGCGCCAGCACCCGGTCTCGCGGTCAAGAGACCCAGTACTTC.

This chain connects TRBV10-1 to TRBJ1-5; D possibly corresponds to TRBD1 (6 bases). Germline CDR1 reads WNHNN; CDR2 reads SYGVQD (reference sequence). CDR3 length equals 18 residues. Trimming pared 4 bases from V and 7 bases from J, leaving 26 bases between. In DNA, the CDR3 is TGCGCCAGCAGTGGGTCTTTACGCCACAGGGCCCGCCGACAGCCCCAGCATTTT. Encoded protein: CASSGSLRHRARRQPQHF.

V usage is TRBV6-5 and J usage is TRBJ2-1; the D gene is possibly TRBD2 (6 bases). The CDR3 consists of 14 residues. In germline, CDR1 is MNHEY, CDR2 SVGAGI. V lost 7 bases to trimming and J lost 9 bases, with 19 bases between them. CDR3 bases: TGTGCCAGCAACGGGGGTTCTTACAATGTTGAGCAGTTCTTC. It codes for CASNGGSYNVEQFF.

The chain joins TRBV2 to TRBJ1-2; possible D gene TRBD1, 5 bases. The CDR3 sequence is 14 residues long. Deletions cut 6 bases from V and 4 bases from J, with 15 bases between. The germline V gene encodes CDR1 SNHLY and CDR2 FYNNEI. CDR3 residues: CASSGGGLIYGYTF. The CDR3 nucleotides read TGTGCCAGCAGCGGGGGGGGACTAATCTATGGCTACACCTTC.

This chain uses TRBV6-5 with TRBJ1-1; D is perhaps TRBD1 (5 bases). V lost 10 bases to trimming and J lost 2 bases, with 11 bases between them. CDR3 length equals 12 residues. The V gene's germline CDR1 is MNHEY and CDR2 SVGAGI. CDR3 protein: CATRDFNTEAFF. The CDR3, as DNA: TGTGCCACCCGGGACTTTAACACTGAAGCTTTCTTT.

This chain links TRBV5-1 with TRBJ2-1; 8 nucleotides line up with TRBD2. The V gene end was trimmed by 2 bases and the J gene end by 0 bases; junction bases not matched to a gene: 7. Per germline, CDR1 SGHRS and CDR2 YFSETQ. The CDR3 runs to 17 residues. The CDR3 DNA follows: TGCGCCAGCAGCTTCCCTAGCGGGTCGAGCTCCTACAATGAGCAGTTCTTC. It yields the protein CASSFPSGSSSYNEQFF.

The chain carries TRBV3-1 (or the pseudogene TRBV3-2) and TRBJ2-2, with D maybe TRBD1 (5 bases). The CDR3 is 14 residues long. The V end lost 4 bases, the J end lost 4 bases, and 10 bases lay between the germline ends. Germline V gene data show CDR1 as LGHDT and CDR2 as YNNKEL (reference sequence). CDR3 region: CASSLSGFTGELFF. CDR3 in DNA: TGTGCCAGCAGCCTATCAGGGTTCACCGGGGAGCTGTTTTTT.

The chain has TRBV5-1 and TRBJ2-5; TRBD1 might be the D (6 bases). V lost 0 bases and J 2 bases, leaving 17 bases between the germline ends. Germline CDR1 and CDR2: SGHRS and YFSETQ. This CDR3 has 17 residues. The CDR3 is CASSLAKGDPLQETQYF. The DNA for the CDR3 is TGCGCCAGCAGCTTGGCGAAGGGGGACCCGCTGCAAGAGACCCAGTACTTC.

The chain joins TRBV2 to TRBJ1-5; tentatively, D is TRBD1 (5 bases). The CDR3 is 15 residues long. Germline CDR1 is SNHLY and CDR2 is FYNNEI. The ends were cut back, 8 bases at V and 0 bases at J, with 14 bases in the middle. CDR3 coding DNA: TGTGCCAGCCTAGGTGACAGAGATAGCAATCAGCCCCAGCATTTT. It yields the protein CASLGDRDSNQPQHF.

In this sample, this clone turned up once. The V gene is TRBV28, the J gene TRBJ1-6; 8 bases align to TRBD1. Per the germline V gene, CDR1 is MDHEN and CDR2 is SYDVKM. V lost 10 bases, J lost 4 bases, and 3 bases stayed unmatched. The CDR3 is 13 residues long. CDR3 coding DNA: TGTGCCACCAGACAGGGGTATAATTCACCCCTCCACTTT. It codes for CATRQGYNSPLHF.

The chain links TRBV7-2 to TRBJ2-7; D is possibly TRBD2 (6 bases). The germline V gene has CDR1 SGHTA and CDR2 FQGNSA. The V and J ends lost 5 bases and 2 bases respectively, with 13 bases between them. The CDR3 spans 14 residues. In nucleotides, the CDR3 is TGTGCCAGCAGCGGAGGGCTAGGGACCTACGAGCAGTACTTC. It encodes CASSGGLGTYEQYF.

This clone was detected only once. The CDR3 nucleotides are TGCGCCAGCGGTACGACCCTAGTCAGGGATTCACCCCTCCACTTT. Translation gives CASGTTLVRDSPLHF. This chain connects TRBV4-3 to TRBJ1-6; D possibly corresponds to TRBD1 (5 bases). Germline CDR1 and CDR2: LGHNA and YSLEER. V gave up 8 bases and J gave up 8 bases, with 19 bases separating them. CDR3 length: 15 amino acids.

The chain has TRBV7-8 and TRBJ1-1; 9 nucleotides match TRBD1. Unmatched junction bases numbered 7, after V lost 7 bases and J lost 4 bases. The length of the CDR3 is 14 residues. Germline V gene sequence: CDR1 SGHVS, CDR2 FQNEAQ. The CDR3 here is CASTLGDRATEAFF. The DNA of the CDR3 is TGTGCCAGCACTCTCGGGGACAGGGCCACTGAAGCTTTCTTT.

V is TRBV7-2 and J is TRBJ1-5; the D gene is possibly TRBD1 (5 bases). CDR1 and CDR2 (germline): SGHTA, FQGNSA. CDR3 size: 15 residues. Trimming cost V 10 bases and J 1 base, with 17 bases left between them. The DNA of the CDR3 is TGTGCCACAACATTGGGGGGAAGCAGCAATCAGCCCCAGCATTTT. Its translation: CATTLGGSSNQPQHF.